Sequencing of this T cell receptor (beta chain) was carried out in a study of blood T cells in healthy people across ages. A second about 7 to 11 cycle PCR used barcoded and J-beta primers. MiXCR, applied by TCRdb to the 5' RACE reads, yields one record per CDR3 protein. The sample records about 1.5 million distinct CDR3 sequences, roughly 43% being singletons. There are a few counts of this clonotype. Germline and junction disagree at one end, which may indicate a read error. This CDR3 is built from 15 residues. Germline CDR1 reads SEHNR; CDR2 reads FQNEAQ (reference sequence). The chain couples TRBV7-9 to TRBJ2-7, with 10 bases lining up with TRBD2. The sequence was collected from a woman aged 18-29 years in good health. Sequences were obtained from blood. Here the CDR3 reads CASNLLAGAFDERYF. In DNA, the CDR3 is TGTGCCAGCAACCTCCTAGCGGGAGCTTTCGATGAGCGGTACTTC.